This T cell receptor (beta chain) was captured by sequencing in a study of identical twins. Findings and caveats of the study: Weaker excess sharing between twins was seen in beta out-of-frame sequences. Recombination models fit unrelated individuals' TCR alpha sharing but underestimated twins'.

Germline CDR1 is MDHEN and CDR2 is SYDVKM. The CDR3 consists of 11 residues. This clonotype was recorded at least ten times. The antigen remains undetermined. One end of the junction fails to match germline, which may point to a read error. Using its own MiXCR run on the 5' RACE reads, TCRdb lists one record per CDR3 protein. The sample lists roughly 720,000 distinct CDR3 sequences; about 18% were seen once. These data are also associated with another study on T cells expressing NK-cell markers. In that study: Of eight sequenced donors, seven were HCMV-seropositive and one HCMV-seronegative. Clarity on HCMV specificity was lacking for the expanded NKG2C+ T cell clones.

Material: PBMCs. The clonotype originates from a woman younger than 30 in good health. V gene TRBV28 combines with J gene TRBJ1-2; no reliable D call. This CDR3 is CASSLSYGYTF. CDR3 sequence (DNA): TGTGCCAGCAGCTTATCCTATGGCTACACCTTC.